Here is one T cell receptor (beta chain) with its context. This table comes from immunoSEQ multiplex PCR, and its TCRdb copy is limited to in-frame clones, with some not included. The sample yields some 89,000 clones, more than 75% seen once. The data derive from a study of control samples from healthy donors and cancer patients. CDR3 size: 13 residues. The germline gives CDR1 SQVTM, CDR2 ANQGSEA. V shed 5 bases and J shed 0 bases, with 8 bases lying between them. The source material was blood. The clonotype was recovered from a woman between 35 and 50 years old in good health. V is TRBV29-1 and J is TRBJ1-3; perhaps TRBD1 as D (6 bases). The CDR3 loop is CSVTGSSGNTIYF. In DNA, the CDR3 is TGCAGCGTTACAGGGAGCTCTGGAAACACCATATATTTT.